This TCR beta chain was obtained from a study of beta chain features in type 1 diabetes. Study-wide results and limits: Shortening of TCRB CDR3s, moderate but significant, appeared in all four CD4+ subsets of Type 1 diabetes patients.

With 5 bases clipped from V and 8 bases from J, the junction kept 9 bases outside the gene matches. Looked up from germline, CDR1 is MDHEN and CDR2 is SYDVKM. The CDR3 totals 14 residues. On this clone: The antigen remains unidentified.

Reverse transcribing all isolated RNA meant expressed TCRB transcripts were sequenced. Assay: immunoSEQ multiplex PCR; the TCRdb copy retains only in-frame clones and omits some. The table includes some 290,000 clones, approximately 14% detected once. Input material: naive CD4+ T cells from blood. This receptor was taken from a man aged 30 to 45 with type 1 diabetes. The V and J genes are TRBV28 and TRBJ1-2; 9 bases align to TRBD1. The CDR3 nucleotides read TGTGCCAGCAGTCCTCCGACAGGGGGTGGAGGCTACACCTTC. Translation: CASSPPTGGGGYTF.